This record looks at one T cell receptor (beta chain) sequence and its context. Antigen unknown. This sample is part of a study of early T cells in non-severe SARS-CoV-2 infection. Broader study findings: The study's VDJdb matching favored anti-spike CD8 responses and missed private and CD4 specificities.

One entry per CDR3 protein, called by TCRdb with MiXCR from the 5' RACE reads. The profile shows tens of thousands of distinct CDR3 sequences, 20% to 25% of them singletons. The sample in question was whole blood, obtained at baseline. The receptor was isolated from an adult who was a healthcare worker with PCR-confirmed SARS-CoV-2 infection or an uninfected control (not recorded which).

The CDR3 here is CAWSRGLSYNEQFF. CDR3 bases: TGTGCCTGGAGTCGAGGACTATCCTACAATGAGCAGTTCTTC. This chain links TRBV30 with TRBJ2-1; tentative D call: TRBD2 (6 bases). This CDR3 comprises 14 residues. The V and J ends lost 2 bases and 1 base respectively, with 9 bases between them. Looked up from germline, CDR1 is GTSNPN and CDR2 is SVGIG (reference sequence). Complete variable domain (other parts from reference TRBV30 and TRBJ2-1): SQTIHQWPATLVQPVGSPLSLECTVEGTSNPNLYWYRQAAGRGLQLLFYSVGIGQISSEVPQNLSASRPQDRQFILSSKKLLLSDSGFYLCAWSRGLSYNEQFFGPGTRLTVL.